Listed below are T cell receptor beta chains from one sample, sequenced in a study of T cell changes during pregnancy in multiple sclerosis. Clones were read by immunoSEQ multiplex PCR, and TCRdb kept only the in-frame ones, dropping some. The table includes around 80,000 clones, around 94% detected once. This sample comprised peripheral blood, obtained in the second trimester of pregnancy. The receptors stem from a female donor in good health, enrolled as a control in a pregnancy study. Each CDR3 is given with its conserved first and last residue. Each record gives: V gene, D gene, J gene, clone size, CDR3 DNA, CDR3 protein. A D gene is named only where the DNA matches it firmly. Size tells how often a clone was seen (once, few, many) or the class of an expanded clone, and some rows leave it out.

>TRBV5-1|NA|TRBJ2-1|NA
TGCGCCAGCAGCGGTAGCGGAGGATACAATGAGCAGTTCTTC
CASSGSGGYNEQFF
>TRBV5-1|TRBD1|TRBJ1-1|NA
TGCGCCAGCAGCTTGGGACAGGGCCTCACTGAAGCTTTCTTT
CASSLGQGLTEAFF
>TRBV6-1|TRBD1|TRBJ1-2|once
TGTGCCAGCAGAGACAACAGGGGGCAGAACTATGGCTACACCTTC
CASRDNRGQNYGYTF
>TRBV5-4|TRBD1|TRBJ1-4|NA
TGTGCCAGCAGCAGGGGGACAGGGGCAGGAACTAATGAAAAACTGTTTTTT
CASSRGTGAGTNEKLFF
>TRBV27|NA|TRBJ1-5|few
TGTGCCAGCAGTTTACGACAGAATCAGCCCCAGCATTTT
CASSLRQNQPQHF
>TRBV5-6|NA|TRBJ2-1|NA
TGTGCCAGCAGCTTATTAACAGGGAAGGAGAGCTCCTACAATGAGCAGTTCTTC
CASSLLTGKESSYNEQFF
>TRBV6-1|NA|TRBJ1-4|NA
TGTGCCAGCAATTTCGACGGAGCAACTAATGAAAAACTGTTTTTT
CASNFDGATNEKLFF
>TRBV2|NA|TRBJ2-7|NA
TGTGCCAGCAGTGGCGAGGGCCTCACCTACGAGCAGTACTTC
CASSGEGLTYEQYF
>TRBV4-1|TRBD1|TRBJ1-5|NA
TGCGCCAGCAGCCAAAACAAATGGGACAGGTCGGGCCAGCCCCAGCATTTT
CASSQNKWDRSGQPQHF
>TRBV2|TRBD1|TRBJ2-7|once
TGTGCCAGCCATATTTTACAGGGGGTCCCCTACGAGCAGTACTTC
CASHILQGVPYEQYF